Following are 30 T cell receptor beta chains from one sample sequenced in a study of response to subunit inactivated influenza vaccine. TCRdb re-derived calls from the RT-PCR reads in MiXCR, one entry per CDR3 protein. The repertoire holds 590,000 or so distinct CDR3 sequences, with less than 15% as singletons. The sample here was PBMCs from blood, taken 14 to 15 days before vaccination. These receptors all stem from a man over 45 who received an inactivated influenza vaccine.

This chain uses TRBV4-3 with TRBJ1-4; D is unclear. Trimming pared 0 bases from V and 7 bases from J, leaving 12 bases between. Germline CDR1 and CDR2: LGHNA and YSLEER. This CDR3 contains 15 residues. CDR3 nucleotides: TGCGCCAGCAGCCAAGATGGCGGTTTGGGTGAAAAACTGTTTTTT. It translates to CASSQDGGLGEKLFF.

This clonotype showed up just a few times. The chain is built from TRBV6-4 and TRBJ2-1; 7 nucleotides align to TRBD2. The J segment lost 8 bases and the V segment lost 2 bases, leaving 9 bases of the junction unmatched. The CDR3 extends over 15 amino acids. Per the germline V gene, CDR1 is MRHNA and CDR2 is SNTAGT. CDR3 sequence reads: CASSDRGGASDEQFF. CDR3 nucleotides: TGTGCCAGCAGTGACCGCGGGGGAGCCTCCGATGAGCAGTTCTTC.

This clonotype was picked up a small number of times. V usage is TRBV6-2 or TRBV6-3 and J usage is TRBJ2-5; D is uncertain. Between the trimmed V and J ends, which lost 2 bases and 1 base, there was a span of 8 bases. Germline V gene sequence: CDR1 MNHEY, CDR2 SVGEGT. This CDR3 region has 14 residues. CDR3 in DNA: TGTGCCAGCAGTTACATAGGTCCCCAAGAGACCCAGTACTTC. It translates to CASSYIGPQETQYF.

There are a few counts of this clonotype. The chain links TRBV5-6 to TRBJ2-2; no definite D call. The ends were cut back, 0 bases at V and 3 bases at J, with 6 bases in the middle. The CDR3 sequence is 14 residues long. Germline CDR1 reads SGHDT; CDR2 reads YYEEEE. The CDR3 nucleotides read TGTGCCAGCAGCTTGGGGGATGACACCGGGGAGCTGTTTTTT. Amino acids: CASSLGDDTGELFF.

In its sample, this clonotype was seen many times. The chain links TRBV10-3 to TRBJ2-2; D unresolved. The CDR3 loop spans 14 amino acids. Germline lookup yields CDR1 ENHRY and CDR2 SYGVKD. Trimming shortened V by 0 bases and J by 4 bases, and 6 bases separated the two germline ends. CDR3 region: CAISESFGTGELFF. For the CDR3, the DNA is TGTGCCATCAGTGAGTCTTTCGGCACCGGGGAGCTGTTTTTT.

This clonotype was seen at least ten times. The CDR3 coding sequence is TGTGCCACCAGTGATGCCGGGACTAGCGGGAGTGAGCAGTTCTTC. Residues: CATSDAGTSGSEQFF. The chain uses TRBV24-1 and TRBJ2-1; 14 nucleotides align to TRBD2. The junction had 3 bases not matched to a gene; V was cut back by 3 bases and J by 9 bases. This CDR3 is built from 15 residues. The germline gives CDR1 KGHDR, CDR2 SFDVKD.

V usage is TRBV10-3 and J usage is TRBJ2-7, with 8 bases fitting TRBD1. V gave up 2 bases and J gave up 2 bases; unmatched junction bases: 5. This CDR3 spans 15 amino acids. CDR1 ENHRY and CDR2 SYGVKD come from the germline V gene. The CDR3 DNA sequence: TGTGCCATCAGTGAGATTAACAGGGGGACCTACGAGCAGTACTTC. Protein: CAISEINRGTYEQYF.

J is TRBJ2-3 and V is TRBV13, with D possibly being TRBD2 (7 bases). CDR3 length: 17 residues. With 0 bases removed from V and 1 base from J, the gap between germline ends came to 14 bases. The germline CDR1 and CDR2 sequences are PRHDT and FYEKMQ (reference sequence). CDR3 nucleotide sequence: TGTGCCAGCAGCTTAGGCTGGGGGGGCGCCGGCACAGATACGCAGTATTTT. It is translated as CASSLGWGGAGTDTQYF.

A few counts support this clonotype. The CDR3 sequence: CASTPNVGSNEQFF. The CDR3 region has the DNA TGTGCCAGCACCCCAAACGTAGGGAGCAATGAGCAGTTCTTC. The chain joins TRBV7-2 to TRBJ2-1; TRBD2 is a possible D gene (5 bases). CDR3 size: 14 residues. Per the germline V gene, CDR1 is SGHTA and CDR2 is FQGNSA. V was shortened by 7 bases and J by 6 bases, with 16 bases between the two germline ends.

The CDR3 protein is CASSLLAGGFNEQFF. The CDR3 coding sequence is TGTGCCAGCAGCCTACTAGCGGGGGGGTTCAATGAGCAGTTCTTC. The chain combines TRBV7-2 with TRBJ2-1, with 13 bases aligning to TRBD2. The CDR3 is made up of 15 amino acids. The ends lost 5 bases at V and 6 bases at J; junction bases unmatched: 4. Germline V gives CDR1 SGHTA, CDR2 FQGNSA.

The genes are TRBV20-1 and TRBJ2-1; 8 bases map to TRBD2. The trim removed 0 bases at V and 7 bases at J, leaving 14 bases unmatched. Germline CDR1 DFQATT, CDR2 SNEGSKA (reference sequence). The CDR3 extends over 17 amino acids. The CDR3, as DNA: TGCAGTGCTAGAGATGGCGGGAGGAGAGTTCTAGGAAATGAGCAGTTCTTC. It encodes CSARDGGRRVLGNEQFF.

The chain uses TRBV4-3 and TRBJ2-6; D remains unclear. Germline V gives CDR1 LGHNA, CDR2 YSLEER. There are 17 residues in the CDR3. V was pared by 0 bases and J by 4 bases, with 13 bases between. CDR3 in amino acids: CASSQDYPPAGANVLTF. The CDR3 bases are TGCGCCAGCAGCCAAGATTATCCCCCCGCCGGGGCCAACGTCCTGACTTTC.

The V gene is TRBV12-3 or TRBV12-4, the J gene TRBJ1-2; D not resolved. The V gene lost 5 bases and the J gene lost 8 bases, with 21 bases spanning the gap. The CDR3 extends over 15 amino acids. CDR3 sequence reads: CASSPRRAGPWGYTF. CDR3 nucleotides: TGTGCCAGCAGTCCCCGCCGGGCAGGCCCTTGGGGCTACACCTTC.

This chain uses TRBV12-3 or TRBV12-4 with TRBJ2-5; weak D call: TRBD1 (5 bases). Trimming stripped 5 bases from V and 5 bases from J, with 18 bases between. CDR3 length: 15 amino acids. CDR3 nucleotides: TGTGCCAGCAGTCACCAGGGAACGCTTGTGGAGACCCAGTACTTC. This sequence encodes CASSHQGTLVETQYF.

This clonotype occurred many times. This rearrangement joins TRBV20-1 to TRBJ2-5, with D maybe TRBD2 (7 bases). Germline assignment: CDR1 DFQATT and CDR2 SNEGSKA (reference sequence). The CDR3 contains 13 residues. CDR3 nucleotide sequence: TGCAGGGTCTATAGGGAGGGGGGAGAGACCCAGTACTTC. This encodes CRVYREGGETQYF.

This clonotype was seen only a few times. V is TRBV5-1 and J is TRBJ2-3, with 8 bases that match TRBD2. CDR3 length: 17 amino acids. V dropped 2 bases and J dropped 6; count of bases not matched to a gene: 14. Germline V gene lookup returns CDR1 SGHRS and CDR2 YFSETQ. DNA for the CDR3: TGCGCCAGCAGCTTTTCCTGGGGAGCGGGAGTAACGGATACGCAGTATTTT. Translation: CASSFSWGAGVTDTQYF.

This clonotype was seen only a few times. This rearrangement joins TRBV6-2 or TRBV6-3 to TRBJ2-7; D possibly uses TRBD1 or TRBD2 (5 bases each). There are 14 residues in the CDR3. Trimming shortened V by 8 bases and J by 0 bases, and 14 bases separated the two germline ends. The germline CDR1 and CDR2 sequences are MNHEY and SVGEGT. CDR3 in DNA: TGTGCCAGCGGGGACGGCTTACTCTCCTACGAGCAGTACTTC. This gives the protein CASGDGLLSYEQYF.

The gene calls are TRBV7-8 and TRBJ1-5; tentative D call: TRBD1 (6 bases). CDR3 size: 15 residues. V lost 1 base to trimming and J lost 1 base, with 8 bases between them. The germline gives CDR1 SGHVS, CDR2 FQNEAQ. The CDR3 nucleotides read TGTGCCAGCAGCTTAGAGGGGGGCAGCAATCAGCCCCAGCATTTT. It encodes CASSLEGGSNQPQHF.

The chain combines TRBV29-1 with TRBJ2-7, with a tentative D call TRBD1 (5 bases). Germline CDR1 and CDR2: SQVTM and ANQGSEA. Trimming removed 2 bases from V and 4 bases from J, with 12 bases in between. The CDR3 extends over 13 amino acids. Here the CDR3 reads CSVESGSGYEQYF. The CDR3 DNA reads as TGCAGCGTTGAATCAGGGTCCGGGTACGAGCAGTACTTC.

This clonotype was seen only a few times. The J gene is TRBJ2-2, the V gene TRBV7-2, with D hard to call. This CDR3 comprises 17 residues. Germline CDR1 reads SGHTA; CDR2 reads FQGNSA. The ends were cut back, 1 base at V and 5 bases at J, with 17 bases in the middle. CDR3 sequence: CASSLGWAPGATGELFF. The DNA of the CDR3 is TGTGCCAGCAGCTTAGGGTGGGCGCCCGGAGCGACCGGGGAGCTGTTTTTT.

This clonotype appeared many times. V usage is TRBV7-8 and J usage is TRBJ2-1, with TRBD1 matching over 10 bases. The CDR3 is 14 amino acids. The trim removed 1 base at V and 6 bases at J, leaving 0 bases unmatched. CDR1 is SGHVS and CDR2 is FQNEAQ in the germline V gene. DNA for the CDR3: TGTGCCAGCAGCTTAGGGACAGGGGGCAATGAGCAGTTCTTC. It encodes CASSLGTGGNEQFF.

This clonotype has at least ten counts. The rearrangement uses TRBV2 and TRBJ2-2; D is uncertain. V was pared by 6 bases and J by 3 bases, with 5 bases between. Germline V gene data show CDR1 as SNHLY and CDR2 as FYNNEI. The CDR3 length is 12 residues. The CDR3 coding sequence is TGTGCCAGCAGGGACCACACCGGGGAGCTGTTTTTT. Protein product: CASRDHTGELFF.

This clonotype was detected only a few times. The chain couples TRBV4-3 to TRBJ2-1; 9 nucleotides align to TRBD2. CDR1 is LGHNA and CDR2 is YSLEER in the germline V gene. J was trimmed by 4 bases and V by 0 bases; bases with no gene match: 4. This CDR3 contains 16 residues. The CDR3 bases are TGCGCCAGCAGCCAAGATCCAGCGGGAGGTTACAATGAGCAGTTCTTC. It translates to CASSQDPAGGYNEQFF.

This clonotype came up a few times. This CDR3 reads CASNRGDSAGGYTF. The CDR3 DNA is TGTGCCAGCAACCGAGGGGACAGTGCTGGTGGCTACACCTTC. This chain links TRBV2 with TRBJ1-2; 7 bases map to TRBD1. The CDR3 consists of 14 residues. CDR1 and CDR2 from the germline V gene are SNHLY and FYNNEI. The V and J ends lost 7 bases and 7 bases, in that order; junction bases with no gene match: 12.

This clonotype has more than one count but fewer than ten. The V call is TRBV7-2, the J call TRBJ2-3; 9 bases fit TRBD1. The germline V gene has CDR1 SGHTA and CDR2 FQGNSA. The CDR3 totals 15 residues. Germline trimming cut 5 bases from V and 5 bases from J; bases unmatched to any gene: 8. The CDR3 DNA reads TGTGCCAGCAGCGCCATGGGACAGGGAAGAGATACGCAGTATTTT. The encoded protein is CASSAMGQGRDTQYF.

This chain uses TRBV6-1 with TRBJ1-2, with D uncertain. Germline CDR1 MNHNS, CDR2 SASEGT. This CDR3 contains 14 residues. The ends were cut back, 6 bases at V and 7 bases at J, with 18 bases in the middle. In nucleotides, the CDR3 is TGTGCCAGCAGCCCCGAAGCCCCTAAGGGTGGCTACACCTTC. Translating it yields CASSPEAPKGGYTF.

This clonotype was observed a few times. The chain recombines TRBV2 with TRBJ2-5; TRBD1 is a possible D gene (5 bases). V was cut by 5 bases and J by 2 bases, with 24 bases left in between. Germline CDR1 SNHLY, CDR2 FYNNEI. CDR3 length: 18 amino acids. The CDR3 bases are TGTGCCAGCAGTTTCCTAGTGGTGGGCCAGGGCCAACAAGAGACCCAGTACTTC. It encodes CASSFLVVGQGQQETQYF. Full variable domain (rest looked up from reference TRBV2 and TRBJ2-5): EPEVTQTPSHQVTQMGQEVILRCVPISNHLYFYWYRQILGQKVEFLVSFYNNEISEKSEIFDDQFSVERPDGSNFTLKIRSTKLEDSAMYFCASSFLVVGQGQQETQYFGPGTRLLVL.

This clonotype appeared a few times. V and J are TRBV30 and TRBJ1-5, with no clear D. The CDR3 length is 14 residues. The germline V gene has CDR1 GTSNPN and CDR2 SVGIG (reference sequence). Trimming left V 0 bases short and J 7 bases short, with 13 bases between. The CDR3 sequence is CAWSVLAMLQPQHF. The CDR3 DNA follows: TGTGCCTGGAGTGTACTGGCTATGCTGCAGCCCCAGCATTTT.

This chain joins TRBV12-3 or TRBV12-4 and TRBJ1-3, with D uncertain. V gave up 7 bases and J gave up 2 bases, with 12 bases separating them. This CDR3 comprises 14 residues. The CDR3 spells CASTLSVTGNTIYF. The CDR3 bases are TGTGCCAGCACCCTCTCCGTCACTGGAAACACCATATATTTT.

Only a few counts were recorded for this clonotype. The V call is TRBV13, the J call TRBJ2-3; TRBD2 matches at 12 bases. The germline CDR1 and CDR2 sequences are PRHDT and FYEKMQ (reference sequence). V dropped 6 bases and J dropped 5; count of bases not matched to a gene: 6. CDR3 length equals 15 residues. The CDR3 spells CASRATSGGLDTQYF. The CDR3 region has the DNA TGTGCCAGCAGGGCGACTAGCGGGGGCCTAGATACGCAGTATTTT.